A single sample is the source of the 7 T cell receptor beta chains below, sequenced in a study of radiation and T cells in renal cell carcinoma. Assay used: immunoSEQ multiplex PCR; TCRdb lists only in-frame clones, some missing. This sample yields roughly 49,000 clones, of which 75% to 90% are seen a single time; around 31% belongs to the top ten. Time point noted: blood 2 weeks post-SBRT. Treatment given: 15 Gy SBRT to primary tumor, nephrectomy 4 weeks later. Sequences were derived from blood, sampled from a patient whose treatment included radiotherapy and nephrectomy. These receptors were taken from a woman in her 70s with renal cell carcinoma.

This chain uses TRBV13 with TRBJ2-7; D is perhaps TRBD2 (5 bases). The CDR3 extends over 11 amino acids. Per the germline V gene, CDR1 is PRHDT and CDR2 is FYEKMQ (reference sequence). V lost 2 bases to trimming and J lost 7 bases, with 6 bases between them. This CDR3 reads CASSLRGEQYF. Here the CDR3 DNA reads TGTGCCAGCAGCTTACGGGGAGAGCAGTACTTC.

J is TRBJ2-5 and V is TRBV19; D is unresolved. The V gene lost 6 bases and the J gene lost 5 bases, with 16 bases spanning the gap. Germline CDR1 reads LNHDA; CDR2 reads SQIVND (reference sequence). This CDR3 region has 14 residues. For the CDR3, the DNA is TGTGCCAGTAGCTTTATGGGCAGGCTGGAGACCCAGTACTTC. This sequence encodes CASSFMGRLETQYF.

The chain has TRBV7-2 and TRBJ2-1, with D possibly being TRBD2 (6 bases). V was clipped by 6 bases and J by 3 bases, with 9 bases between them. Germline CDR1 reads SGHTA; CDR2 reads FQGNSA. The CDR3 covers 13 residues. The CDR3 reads CASRRDVYNEQFF. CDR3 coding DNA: TGTGCCAGCAGGCGGGACGTCTACAATGAGCAGTTCTTC.

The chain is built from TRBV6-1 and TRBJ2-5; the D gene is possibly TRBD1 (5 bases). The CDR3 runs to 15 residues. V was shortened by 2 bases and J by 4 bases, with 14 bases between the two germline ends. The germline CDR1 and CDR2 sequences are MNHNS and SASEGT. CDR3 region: CASSESQGLPETQYF. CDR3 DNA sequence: TGTGCCAGCAGTGAAAGTCAGGGTCTCCCAGAGACCCAGTACTTC.

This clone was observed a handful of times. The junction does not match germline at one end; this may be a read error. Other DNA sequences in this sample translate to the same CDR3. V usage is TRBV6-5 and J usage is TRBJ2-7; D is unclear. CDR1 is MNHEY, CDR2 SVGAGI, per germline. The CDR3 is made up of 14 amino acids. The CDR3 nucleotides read TGCGCCAGCAGTGTCGGGTGGCCGAGCTACGAGCAGTACTTC. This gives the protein CASSVGWPSYEQYF.

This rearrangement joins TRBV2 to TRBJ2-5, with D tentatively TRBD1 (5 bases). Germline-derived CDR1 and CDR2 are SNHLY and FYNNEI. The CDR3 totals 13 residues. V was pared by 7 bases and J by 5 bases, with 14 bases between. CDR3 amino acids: CASTDSLLETQYF. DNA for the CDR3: TGTGCCAGCACTGACAGTCTTTTGGAGACCCAGTACTTC.

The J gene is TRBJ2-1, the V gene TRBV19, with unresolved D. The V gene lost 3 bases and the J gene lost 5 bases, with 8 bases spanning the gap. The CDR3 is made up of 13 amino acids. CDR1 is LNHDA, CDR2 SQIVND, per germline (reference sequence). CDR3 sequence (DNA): TGTGCCAGTAGTATGGGCGGAGACAATGAGCAGTTCTTC. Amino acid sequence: CASSMGGDNEQFF.